The present entry profiles one T cell receptor beta chain with its context. This entry belongs to a study of blood T cell repertoires in COVID-19. The protocol was immunoSEQ multiplex PCR, while the TCRdb copy is restricted to in-frame clones and leaves out a portion. The repertoire holds 250,000 to 300,000 clones, with 87% as singletons. This CDR3 has 14 amino acids. Looked up from germline, CDR1 is MGHDK and CDR2 is SYGVNS. Losses at the gene ends were 3 bases for V and 12 bases for J; bases not matched to a gene: 10. V is TRBV25-1 and J is TRBJ1-2; 10 bases match TRBD1. The sequence came from a woman between 50 and 59 years old who had recovered from COVID-19. The sequenced material came from peripheral blood. Written as DNA, the CDR3 is TGTGCCAGCAGTGATCTGAAGGACAGGGGGGCCCACACCTTC. Protein product: CASSDLKDRGAHTF.